This TCR beta chain appears in the sequencing data of a study of PD-1 blockade in mismatch repair-deficient tumors. The overall study: Enrolled about 2012-2017, patients had progressing, pretreated mismatch repair-deficient cancers of approximately 13 types. Study results and limitations: Rapid post-treatment expansion, then contraction, generally preceding radiologic response, marked tumor-resident clones.

Germline CDR1 and CDR2: SNHLY and FYNNEI. V lost 8 bases and J lost 5; bases outside the gene matches: 9. The CDR3 has 14 amino acids. The assay was immunoSEQ multiplex PCR, and TCRdb's table has in-frame clones only and misses some. The sample holds 120,000 or so clones; about 85% are singletons and the top ten take around an eighth. Notes on this clone: Its antigen is not identified.

Mismatch repair deficiency was confirmed in all patients, by PCR or immunohistochemistry. This TCR came from an adult with mismatch repair-deficient cancer. The gene calls are TRBV2 and TRBJ2-5, with 9 bases lining up with TRBD1. This specimen consisted of peripheral blood, obtained 44 weeks after starting pembrolizumab. In DNA, the CDR3 is TGTGCCAGCGGGAACACAGGGGGCGGTGAGACCCAGTACTTC. Translated: CASGNTGGGETQYF.